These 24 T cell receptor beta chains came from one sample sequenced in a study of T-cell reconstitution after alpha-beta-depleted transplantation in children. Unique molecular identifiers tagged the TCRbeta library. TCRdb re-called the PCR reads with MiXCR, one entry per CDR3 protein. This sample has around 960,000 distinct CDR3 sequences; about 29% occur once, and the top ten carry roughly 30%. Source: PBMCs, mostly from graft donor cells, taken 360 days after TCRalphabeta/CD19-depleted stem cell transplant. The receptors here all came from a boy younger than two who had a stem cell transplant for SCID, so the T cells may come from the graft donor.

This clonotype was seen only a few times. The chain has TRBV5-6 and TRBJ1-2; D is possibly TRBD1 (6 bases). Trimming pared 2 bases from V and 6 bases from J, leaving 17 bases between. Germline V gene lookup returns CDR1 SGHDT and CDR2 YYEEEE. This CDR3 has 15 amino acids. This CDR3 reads CASSFQLTGEDGYTF. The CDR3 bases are TGTGCCAGCAGCTTTCAATTGACAGGCGAGGATGGCTACACCTTC. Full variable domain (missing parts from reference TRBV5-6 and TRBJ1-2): DAGVTQSPTHLIKTRGQQVTLRCSPKSGHDTVSWYQQALGQGPQFIFQYYEEEERQRGNFPDRFSGHQFPNYSSELNVNALLLGDSALYLCASSFQLTGEDGYTFGSGTRLTVV.

The chain's CDR3 is CAAGQGNEQFF. The CDR3, as DNA: TGTGCCGCTGGACAGGGAAATGAGCAGTTCTTC. This rearrangement joins TRBV10-3 to TRBJ2-1; 8 bases align to TRBD1. There are 11 residues in the CDR3. V was pared by 11 bases and J by 7 bases, with 4 bases of the junction left unmatched. The germline CDR1 and CDR2 sequences are ENHRY and SYGVKD.

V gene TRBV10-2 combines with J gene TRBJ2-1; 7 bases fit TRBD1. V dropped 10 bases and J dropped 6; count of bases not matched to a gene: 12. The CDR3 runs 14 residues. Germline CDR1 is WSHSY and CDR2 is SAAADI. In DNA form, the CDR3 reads TGCGCCACCGTTAGGGGATCAGGGGGCAATGAGCAGTTCTTC. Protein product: CATVRGSGGNEQFF.

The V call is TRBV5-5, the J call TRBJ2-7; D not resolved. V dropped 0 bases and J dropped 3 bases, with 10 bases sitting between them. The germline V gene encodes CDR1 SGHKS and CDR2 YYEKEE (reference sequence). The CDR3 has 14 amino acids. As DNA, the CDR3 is TGTGCCAGCAGCTTGGCCGAGATAGGCTACGAGCAGTACTTC. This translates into CASSLAEIGYEQYF.

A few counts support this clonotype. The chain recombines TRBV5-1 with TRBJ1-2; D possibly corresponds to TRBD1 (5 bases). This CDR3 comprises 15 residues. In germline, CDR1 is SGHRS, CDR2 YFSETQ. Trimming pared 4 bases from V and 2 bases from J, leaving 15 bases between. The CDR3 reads CASSVLTGPNYGYTF. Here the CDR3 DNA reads TGCGCCAGCAGCGTCTTAACAGGCCCGAACTATGGCTACACCTTC.

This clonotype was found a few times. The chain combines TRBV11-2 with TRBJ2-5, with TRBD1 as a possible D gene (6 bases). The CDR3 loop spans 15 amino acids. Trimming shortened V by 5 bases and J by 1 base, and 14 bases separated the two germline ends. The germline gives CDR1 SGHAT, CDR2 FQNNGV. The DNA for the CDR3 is TGTGCCAGCAGCCGCTCCGGGACACCCCAAGAGACCCAGTACTTC. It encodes CASSRSGTPQETQYF.

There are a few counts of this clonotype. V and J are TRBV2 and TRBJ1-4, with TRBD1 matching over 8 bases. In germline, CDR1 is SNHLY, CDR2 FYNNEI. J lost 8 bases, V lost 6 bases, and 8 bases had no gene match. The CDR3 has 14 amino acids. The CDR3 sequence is CASSRTGPGEKLFF. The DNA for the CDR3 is TGTGCCAGCAGCCGGACAGGGCCTGGAGAAAAACTGTTTTTT.

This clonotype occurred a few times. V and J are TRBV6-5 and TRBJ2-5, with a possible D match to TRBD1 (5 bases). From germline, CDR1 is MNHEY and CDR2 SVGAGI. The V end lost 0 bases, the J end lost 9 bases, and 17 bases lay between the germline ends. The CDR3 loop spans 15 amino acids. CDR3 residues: CASSYSSRGLAAQYF. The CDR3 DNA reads TGTGCCAGCAGTTACTCGTCTAGGGGATTGGCGGCCCAGTACTTC.

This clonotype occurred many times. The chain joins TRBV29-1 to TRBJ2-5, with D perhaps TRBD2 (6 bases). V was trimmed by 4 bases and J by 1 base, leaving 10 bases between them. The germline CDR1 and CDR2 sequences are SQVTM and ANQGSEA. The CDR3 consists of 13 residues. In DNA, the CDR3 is TGCAGCGTTGGGCGGGGAGCCCAAGAGACCCAGTACTTC. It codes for CSVGRGAQETQYF.

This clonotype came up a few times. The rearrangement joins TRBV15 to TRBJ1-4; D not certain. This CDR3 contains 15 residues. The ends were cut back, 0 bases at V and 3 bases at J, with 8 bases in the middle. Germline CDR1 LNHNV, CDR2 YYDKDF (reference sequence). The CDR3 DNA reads TGTGCCACCAGCAGAGATGGAGTTCCTAATGAAAAACTGTTTTTT. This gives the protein CATSRDGVPNEKLFF.

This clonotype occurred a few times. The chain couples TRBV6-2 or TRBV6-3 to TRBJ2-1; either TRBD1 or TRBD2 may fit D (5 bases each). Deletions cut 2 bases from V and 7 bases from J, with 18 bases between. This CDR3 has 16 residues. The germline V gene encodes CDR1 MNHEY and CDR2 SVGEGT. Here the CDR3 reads CASSYLRDPTGNEQFF. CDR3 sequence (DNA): TGTGCCAGCAGTTACCTCCGGGACCCAACGGGAAATGAGCAGTTCTTC.

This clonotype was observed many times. The CDR3 loop is CASSQDLGAAKEQFF. CDR3 DNA sequence: TGCGCCAGCAGCCAAGATTTAGGGGCAGCGAAGGAGCAGTTCTTC. The genes are TRBV4-1 and TRBJ2-1; a weak D match, TRBD1 (5 bases). The V and J ends lost 0 bases and 10 bases respectively, with 16 bases between them. Germline loops: CDR1 MGHRA, CDR2 YSYEKL. The CDR3 loop spans 15 amino acids.

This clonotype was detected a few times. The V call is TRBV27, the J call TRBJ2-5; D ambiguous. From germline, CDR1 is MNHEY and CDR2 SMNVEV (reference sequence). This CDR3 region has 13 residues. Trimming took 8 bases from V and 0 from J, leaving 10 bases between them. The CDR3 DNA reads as TGTGCCAGCGGACGCCTGTACCAAGAGACCCAGTACTTC. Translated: CASGRLYQETQYF.

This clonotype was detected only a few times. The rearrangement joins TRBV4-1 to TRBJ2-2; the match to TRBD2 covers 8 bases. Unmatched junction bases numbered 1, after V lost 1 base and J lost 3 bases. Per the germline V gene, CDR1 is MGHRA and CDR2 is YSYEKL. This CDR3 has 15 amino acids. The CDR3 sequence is CASSQGAGDTGELFF. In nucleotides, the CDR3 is TGCGCCAGCAGCCAAGGAGCGGGGGACACCGGGGAGCTGTTTTTT.

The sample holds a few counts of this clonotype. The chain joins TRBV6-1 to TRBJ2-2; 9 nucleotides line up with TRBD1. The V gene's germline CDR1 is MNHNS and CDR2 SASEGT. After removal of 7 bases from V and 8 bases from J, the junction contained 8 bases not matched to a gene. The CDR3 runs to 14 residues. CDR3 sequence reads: CASNINRGQGELFF. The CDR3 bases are TGTGCCAGCAATATCAACAGGGGGCAGGGGGAGCTGTTTTTT.

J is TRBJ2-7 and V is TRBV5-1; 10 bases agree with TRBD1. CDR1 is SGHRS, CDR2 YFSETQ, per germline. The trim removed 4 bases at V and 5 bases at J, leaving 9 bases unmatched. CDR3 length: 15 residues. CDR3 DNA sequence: TGCGCCAGCAGCCCCGTGGACAGGGGGTCCCACGAGCAGTACTTC. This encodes CASSPVDRGSHEQYF.

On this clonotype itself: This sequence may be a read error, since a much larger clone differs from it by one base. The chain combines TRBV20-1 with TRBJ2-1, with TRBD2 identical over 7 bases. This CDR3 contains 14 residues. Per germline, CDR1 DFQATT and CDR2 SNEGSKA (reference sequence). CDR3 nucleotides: TGCAGTGCTGCCCACCACGGGACTAAAAATGAGCAGCTCTTC. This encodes CSAAHHGTKNEQLF.

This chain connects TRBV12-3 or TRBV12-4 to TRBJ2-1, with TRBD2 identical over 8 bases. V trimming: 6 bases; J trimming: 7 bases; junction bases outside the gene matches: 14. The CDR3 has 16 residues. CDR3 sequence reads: CASSPGGLAVGNEQFF. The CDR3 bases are TGTGCCAGCAGCCCGGGGGGGCTTGCTGTTGGAAATGAGCAGTTCTTC.

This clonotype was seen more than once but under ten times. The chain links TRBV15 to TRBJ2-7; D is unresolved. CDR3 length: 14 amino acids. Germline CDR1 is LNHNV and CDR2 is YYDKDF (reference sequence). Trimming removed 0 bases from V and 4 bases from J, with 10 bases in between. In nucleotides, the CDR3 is TGTGCCACCAGCAGAGACAGGATGGGGTACGAGCAGTACTTC. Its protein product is CATSRDRMGYEQYF.

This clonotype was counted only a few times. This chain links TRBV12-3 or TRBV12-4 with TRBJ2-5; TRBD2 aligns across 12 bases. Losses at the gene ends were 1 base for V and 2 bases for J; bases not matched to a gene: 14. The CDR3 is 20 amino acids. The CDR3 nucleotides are TGTGCCAGCAGTTTAGACCCCCTCTGGACTAGCGGGGAACCACAAGAGACCCAGTACTTC. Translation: CASSLDPLWTSGEPQETQYF.

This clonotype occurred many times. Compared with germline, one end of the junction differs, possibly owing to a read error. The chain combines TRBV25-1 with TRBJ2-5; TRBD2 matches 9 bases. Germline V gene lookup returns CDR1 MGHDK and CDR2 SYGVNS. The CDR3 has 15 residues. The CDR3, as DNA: TGTGCCAGCAGTGAAGGGCGGGGGGGCCCCGAGACCGAGTACTTC. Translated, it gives CASSEGRGGPETEYF.

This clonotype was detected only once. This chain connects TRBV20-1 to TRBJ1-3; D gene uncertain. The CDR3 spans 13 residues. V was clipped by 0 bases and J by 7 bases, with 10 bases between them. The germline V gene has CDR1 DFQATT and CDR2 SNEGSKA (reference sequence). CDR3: CSARDAARNTIYF. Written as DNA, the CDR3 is TGCAGTGCTAGAGATGCAGCAAGGAACACCATATATTTT.

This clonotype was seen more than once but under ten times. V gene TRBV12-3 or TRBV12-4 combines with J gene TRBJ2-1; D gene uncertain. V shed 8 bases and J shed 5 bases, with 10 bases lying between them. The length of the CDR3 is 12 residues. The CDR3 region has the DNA TGTGCCAGCGGTCAGGTCCACAATGAGCAGTTCTTC. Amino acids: CASGQVHNEQFF.

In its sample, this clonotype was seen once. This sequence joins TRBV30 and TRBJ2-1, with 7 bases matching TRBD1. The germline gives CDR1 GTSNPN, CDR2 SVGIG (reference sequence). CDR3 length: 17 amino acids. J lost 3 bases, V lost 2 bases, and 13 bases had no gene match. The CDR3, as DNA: TGTGCCTGGAGTATTTTCCGGACAGGCCGGAACTACAATGAGCAGTTCTTC. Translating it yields CAWSIFRTGRNYNEQFF. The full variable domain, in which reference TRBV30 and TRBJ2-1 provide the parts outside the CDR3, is SQTIHQWPATLVQPVGSPLSLECTVEGTSNPNLYWYRQAAGRGLQLLFYSVGIGQISSEVPQNLSASRPQDRQFILSSKKLLLSDSGFYLCAWSIFRTGRNYNEQFFGPGTRLTVL.